The clone carrying this T cell receptor beta chain turned up a few times. The sample is drawn from a study of patients and donors after allogeneic stem cell transplantation. V lost 4 bases and J lost 3; bases outside the gene matches: 12. This CDR3 contains 18 residues. The germline CDR1 and CDR2 sequences are MGHDK and SYGVNS. TCRdb reprocessed the RT-PCR reads via MiXCR and lists one record per CDR3 protein. The profile covers roughly 230,000 distinct CDR3 sequences, with 12% to 15% appearing a single time and 11% taken by the ten largest. The chain links TRBV25-1 to TRBJ1-4; 9 nucleotides agree with TRBD1. The TCR was taken from a human donor who was either an allogeneic HSCT recipient or a stem cell or donor lymphocyte infusion donor (not recorded which). It is not recorded whose cells these are; they may come from a transplant donor. Sequencing was carried out using blood, either unsorted or a sorted T cell fraction (not recorded which). The CDR3 is CASSGRDRDAWANEKLFF. In DNA form, the CDR3 reads TGTGCCAGCAGTGGCCGGGACAGGGATGCCTGGGCTAATGAAAAACTGTTTTTT.